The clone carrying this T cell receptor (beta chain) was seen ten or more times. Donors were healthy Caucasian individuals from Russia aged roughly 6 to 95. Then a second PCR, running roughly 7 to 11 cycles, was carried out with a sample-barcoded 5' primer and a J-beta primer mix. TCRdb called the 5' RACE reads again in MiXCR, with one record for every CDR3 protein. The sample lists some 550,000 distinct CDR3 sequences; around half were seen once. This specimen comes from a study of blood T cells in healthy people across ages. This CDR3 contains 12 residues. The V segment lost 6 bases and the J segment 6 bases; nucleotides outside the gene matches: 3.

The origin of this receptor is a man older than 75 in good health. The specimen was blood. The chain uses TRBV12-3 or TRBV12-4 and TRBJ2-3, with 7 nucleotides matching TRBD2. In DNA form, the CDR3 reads TGTGCCAGCAGCTCAGCGGGGGATACGCAGTATTTT. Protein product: CASSSAGDTQYF.